This T cell receptor beta chain appears in the sequencing data of a study of cytomegalovirus exposure and HLA in healthy donors. Study results and caveats: Reportedly, HLA-A and HLA-B alleles of most subjects were accurately predicted from TCR beta.

Germline CDR1 reads GTSNPN; CDR2 reads SVGIG (reference sequence). V lost 0 bases to trimming and J lost 5 bases; unmatched junction nucleotides: 6. The CDR3 spans 14 residues. As to this clone: What it binds is unknown.

The PCR employed 60 Vbeta primers together with 13 Jbeta primers. Method: immunoSEQ multiplex PCR; TCRdb's copy keeps in-frame clones and lacks some. The sample lists 130,000 to 150,000 clones, around 86% occurring once. The clonotype originates from a woman between 25 and 40 years old in good health and CMV-seronegative. The rearrangement joins TRBV30 to TRBJ2-7; 8 bases line up with TRBD1. The material sequenced was PBMCs. CDR3 sequence (DNA): TGTGCCTGGAGTGTACGCAGGGGGCATAACGAGCAGTACTTC. It specifies CAWSVRRGHNEQYF. Variable domain in full (rest from reference TRBV30 and TRBJ2-7): SQTIHQWPATLVQPVGSPLSLECTVEGTSNPNLYWYRQAAGRGLQLLFYSVGIGQISSEVPQNLSASRPQDRQFILSSKKLLLSDSGFYLCAWSVRRGHNEQYFGPGTRLTVT.